This entry is about one T cell receptor (beta chain). Its specificity is not known. This sample is drawn from a study of T cell responses to AZD1222 COVID-19 vaccine. For the study at large: Pooling covered second doses at about 4 or about 12 weeks. Study-wide points: No day 14 peak samples; only post-peak repertoires were characterized. Baseline antibody screening turned up just six or seven seropositive AZD1222 recipients. Donors in the cohort were predominantly white British and more often female, and clonal diversity was possibly underestimated.

Clones were sequenced by immunoSEQ multiplex PCR, and TCRdb holds only the in-frame ones, with some missing. The sample records more than 110,000 clones, 80% to 90% being singletons. The J segment lost 4 bases and the V segment lost 2 bases, leaving 16 bases of the junction unmatched. This CDR3 spans 19 amino acids. CDR1 is LNHDA, CDR2 SQIVND, per germline (reference sequence). The V and J genes are TRBV19 and TRBJ1-5; 8 bases are shared with TRBD1. The source of this sequence is an adult in good health. The specimen was peripheral blood, collected on day 0 of AZD1222 vaccination. The CDR3 DNA follows: TGTGCCAGTAGTATACCCCTCTTCAACCGGGACAGGATAAATCAGCCCCAGCATTTT. It specifies CASSIPLFNRDRINQPQHF.